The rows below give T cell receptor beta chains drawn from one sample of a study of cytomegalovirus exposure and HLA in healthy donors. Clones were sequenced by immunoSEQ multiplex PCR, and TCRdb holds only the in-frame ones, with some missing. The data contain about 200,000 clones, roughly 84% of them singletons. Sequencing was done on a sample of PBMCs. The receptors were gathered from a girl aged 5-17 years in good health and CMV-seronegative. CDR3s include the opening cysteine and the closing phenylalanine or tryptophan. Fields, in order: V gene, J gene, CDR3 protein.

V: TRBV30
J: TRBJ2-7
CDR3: CAWSPGQGYEQYF

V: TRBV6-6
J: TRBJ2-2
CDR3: CASSYSGFANTGELFF

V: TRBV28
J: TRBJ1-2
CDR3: CASSLGIPGNGYTF

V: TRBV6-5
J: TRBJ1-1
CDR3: CASRPTGSPEAFF

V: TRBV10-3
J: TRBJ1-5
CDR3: CASSYSGGNNQPQHF

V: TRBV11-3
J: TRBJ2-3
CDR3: CASSPDFSDTQYF

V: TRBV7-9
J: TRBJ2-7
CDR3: CSSSFGLAGDSRYEQYF

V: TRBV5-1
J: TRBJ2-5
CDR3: CASSFSRLAETQYF

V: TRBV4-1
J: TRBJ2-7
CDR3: CASSQDSTGLEQYF

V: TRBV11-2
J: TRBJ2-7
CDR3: CASSLDPGQGSEQYF

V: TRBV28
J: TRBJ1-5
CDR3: CASSLGGRHQPQHF

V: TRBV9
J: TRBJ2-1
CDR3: CASSVSARGSYNEQFF

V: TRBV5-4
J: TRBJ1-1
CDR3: CASTPPGGQNTEAFF

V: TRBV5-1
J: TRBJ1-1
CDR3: CASSLRLADGSTEAFF

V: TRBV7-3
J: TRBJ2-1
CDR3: CASSFATGGSYNEQFF

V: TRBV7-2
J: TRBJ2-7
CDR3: CASTPNSGPYEQYF

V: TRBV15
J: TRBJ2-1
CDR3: CATSRTTPGRLLLYEQFF

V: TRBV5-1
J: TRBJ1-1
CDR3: CASSSGQLNTEAFF

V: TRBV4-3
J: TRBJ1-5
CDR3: CASSQDPKSPQHF

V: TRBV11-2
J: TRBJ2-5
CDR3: CASSPLPGGISETQYF

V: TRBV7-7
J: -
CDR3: CASSPTSGGLRECHEQYF

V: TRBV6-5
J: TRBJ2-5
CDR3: CASRSWGGAQETQYF

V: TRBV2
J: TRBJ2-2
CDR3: CASREDRLSRGELFF

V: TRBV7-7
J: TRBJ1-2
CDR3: CASSPPVGRHGYTF

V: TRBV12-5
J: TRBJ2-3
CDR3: CASGLVITGEADTQYF

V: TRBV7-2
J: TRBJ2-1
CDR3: CASSFFSGGEQFF

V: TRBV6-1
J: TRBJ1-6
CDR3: CASSAQGPPRYNSPLHF

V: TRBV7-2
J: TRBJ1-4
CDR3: CASSLTRQTNEKLFF

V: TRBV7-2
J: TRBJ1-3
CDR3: CASSLGDRRSSGNTIYF

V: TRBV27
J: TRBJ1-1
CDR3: CASSLGLTKRFPGRGTEAFF

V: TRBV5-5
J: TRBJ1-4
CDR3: CASSWGQGFGEKLFF

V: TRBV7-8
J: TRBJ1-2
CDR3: CASSLARSVGYGYTF

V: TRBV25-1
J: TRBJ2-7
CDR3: CASSDAHLYEQYF

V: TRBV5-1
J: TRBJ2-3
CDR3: CASSSTSGRAADTQYF

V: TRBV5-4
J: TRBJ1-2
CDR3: CASSPKTANYGYTF

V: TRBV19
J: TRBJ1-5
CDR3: CASSGLDRGPRGF

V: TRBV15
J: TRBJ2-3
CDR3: CATSRDSFGRGAQGTDTQYF

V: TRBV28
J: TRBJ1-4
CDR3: CASSFWTDNPTNEKLFF

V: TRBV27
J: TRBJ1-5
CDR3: CASSRDRATQPQHF

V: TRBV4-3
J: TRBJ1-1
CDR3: CASSQDWELNTEAFF

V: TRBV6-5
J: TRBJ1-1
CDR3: CASSYSRGTNTEAFF

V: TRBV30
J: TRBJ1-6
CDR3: CAWTGQRSSYNSPLHF

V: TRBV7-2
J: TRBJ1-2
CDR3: CASSLDIYGYTF

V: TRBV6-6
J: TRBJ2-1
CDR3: CASRGVGEDYNEQFF

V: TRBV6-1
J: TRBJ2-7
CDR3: CASSAQVASLIYEQYF

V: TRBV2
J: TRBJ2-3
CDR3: CASGQGSNTDTQYF

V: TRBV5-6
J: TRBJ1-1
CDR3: CASSLRVMNTEAFF

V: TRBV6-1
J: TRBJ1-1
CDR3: CASNKGVTEAFF

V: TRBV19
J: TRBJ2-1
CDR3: CASSRTGLNYNEQFF

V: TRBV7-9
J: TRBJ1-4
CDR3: CASSFADRSNEKLFF

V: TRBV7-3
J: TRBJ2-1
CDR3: CASSRTSGPYNEQFF

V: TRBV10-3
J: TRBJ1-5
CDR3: CAISATGPSQPQHF

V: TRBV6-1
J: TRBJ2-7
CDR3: CASSHLAEQYF

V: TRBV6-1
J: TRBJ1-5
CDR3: CASSAGTGGASNQPQHF

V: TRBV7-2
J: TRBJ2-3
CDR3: CASSPQGADTQYF